This TCR beta chain was profiled in a study of radiotherapy plus CTLA-4 blockade in lung cancer. Study results and limitations: Early shifts in blood T cell clones, with interferon-beta, reportedly predicted response best.

Libraries were prepared by immunoSEQ multiplex PCR; TCRdb keeps only in-frame clonotypes and omits some of them. The profile shows about 46,000 clones, 79% of them singletons. Of note for this clone: Its antigen is unknown.

The CDR3 length is 18 residues. CDR1 SGHDT and CDR2 YYEEEE come from the germline V gene. V dropped 5 bases and J dropped 1; count of bases not matched to a gene: 10. Patients in the study, people with chemo-refractory metastatic non-small-cell lung cancer, received focal radiation plus ipilimumab CTLA-4 blockade. Sequenced here: peripheral blood, sampled from a patient treated with radiotherapy plus ipilimumab. The rearrangement joins TRBV5-6 to TRBJ2-6; 9 bases are a match to TRBD1. The TCR sequence derives from a human donor with non-small cell lung cancer who had a complete response to radiotherapy plus ipilimumab. The CDR3 spells CASRSRQGGHSGANVLTF. CDR3 in DNA: TGTGCCAGCAGATCCCGACAGGGGGGTCATTCTGGGGCCAACGTCCTGACTTTC.